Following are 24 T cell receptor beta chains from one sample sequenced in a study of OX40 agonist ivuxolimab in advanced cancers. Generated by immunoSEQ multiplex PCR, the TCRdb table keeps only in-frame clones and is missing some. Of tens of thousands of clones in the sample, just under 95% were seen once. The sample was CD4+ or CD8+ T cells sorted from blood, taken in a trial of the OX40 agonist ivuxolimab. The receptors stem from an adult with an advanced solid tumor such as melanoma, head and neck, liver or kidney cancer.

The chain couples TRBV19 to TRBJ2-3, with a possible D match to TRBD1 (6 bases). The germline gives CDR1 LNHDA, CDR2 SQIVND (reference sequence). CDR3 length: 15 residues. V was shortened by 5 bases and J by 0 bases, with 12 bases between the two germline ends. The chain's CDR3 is CASSEVDRSTDTQYF. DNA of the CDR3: TGTGCCAGTAGTGAGGTGGACAGAAGCACAGATACGCAGTATTTT.

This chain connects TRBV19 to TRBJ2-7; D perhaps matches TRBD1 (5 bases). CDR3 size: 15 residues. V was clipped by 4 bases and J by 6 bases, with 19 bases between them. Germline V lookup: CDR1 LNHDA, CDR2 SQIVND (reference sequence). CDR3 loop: CASSTLGDSLVEQYF. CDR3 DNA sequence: TGTGCCAGTAGTACCCTTGGTGACAGTCTCGTCGAGCAGTACTTC.

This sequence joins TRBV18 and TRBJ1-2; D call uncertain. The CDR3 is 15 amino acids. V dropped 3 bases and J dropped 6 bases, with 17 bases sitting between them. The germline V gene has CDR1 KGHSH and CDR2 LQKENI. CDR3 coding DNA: TGTGCCAGCTCACCTTTTCCCTTGACGGGGAATGGCTACACCTTC. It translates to CASSPFPLTGNGYTF.

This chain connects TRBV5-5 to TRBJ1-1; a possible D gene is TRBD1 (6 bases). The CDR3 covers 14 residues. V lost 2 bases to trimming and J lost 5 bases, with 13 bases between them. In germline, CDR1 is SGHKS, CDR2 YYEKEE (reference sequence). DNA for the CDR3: TGTGCCAGCAGCTTTACTCGAGGGGGAACTGAAGCTTTCTTT. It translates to CASSFTRGGTEAFF.

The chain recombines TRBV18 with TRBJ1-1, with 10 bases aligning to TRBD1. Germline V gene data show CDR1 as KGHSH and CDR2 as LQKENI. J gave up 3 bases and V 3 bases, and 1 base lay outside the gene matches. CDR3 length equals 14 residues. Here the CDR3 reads CASSPGTGDTEAFF. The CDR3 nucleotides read TGTGCCAGCTCACCGGGGACAGGGGACACTGAAGCTTTCTTT.

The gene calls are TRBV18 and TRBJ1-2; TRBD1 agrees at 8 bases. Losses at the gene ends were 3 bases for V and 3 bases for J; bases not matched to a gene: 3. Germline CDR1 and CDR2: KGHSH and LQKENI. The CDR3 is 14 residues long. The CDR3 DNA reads TGTGCCAGCTCACCTGCAGGGGGCGACTATGGCTACACCTTC. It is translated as CASSPAGGDYGYTF.

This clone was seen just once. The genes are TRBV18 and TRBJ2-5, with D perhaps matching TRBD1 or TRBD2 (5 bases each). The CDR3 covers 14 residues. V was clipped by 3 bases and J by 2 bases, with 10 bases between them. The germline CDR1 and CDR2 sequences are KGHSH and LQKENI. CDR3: CASSPRDGQETQYF. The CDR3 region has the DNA TGTGCCAGCTCACCTCGGGACGGACAAGAGACCCAGTACTTC.

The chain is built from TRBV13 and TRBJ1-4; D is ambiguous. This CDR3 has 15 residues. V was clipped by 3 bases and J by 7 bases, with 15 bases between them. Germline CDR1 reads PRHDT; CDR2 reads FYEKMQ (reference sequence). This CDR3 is CASSFGVVRSEKLFF. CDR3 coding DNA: TGTGCCAGCAGCTTTGGGGTTGTCAGAAGTGAAAAACTGTTTTTT.

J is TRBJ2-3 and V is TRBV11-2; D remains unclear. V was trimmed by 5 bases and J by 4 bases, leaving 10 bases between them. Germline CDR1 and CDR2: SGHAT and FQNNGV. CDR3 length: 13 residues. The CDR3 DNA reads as TGTGCCAGCAGCACTTCTAGGGCAGATACGCAGTATTTT. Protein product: CASSTSRADTQYF. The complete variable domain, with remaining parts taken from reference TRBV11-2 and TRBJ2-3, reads EAGVAQSPRYKIIEKRQSVAFWCNPISGHATLYWYQQILGQGPKLLIQFQNNGVVDDSQLPKDRFSAERLKGVDSTLKIQPAKLEDSAVYLCASSTSRADTQYFGPGTRLTVL.

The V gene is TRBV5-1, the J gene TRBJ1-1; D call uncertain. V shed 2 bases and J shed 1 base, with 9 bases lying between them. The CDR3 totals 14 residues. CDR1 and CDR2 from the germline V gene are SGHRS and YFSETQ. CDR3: CASSFIGPNTEAFF. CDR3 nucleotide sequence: TGCGCCAGCAGCTTTATAGGGCCGAACACTGAAGCTTTCTTT.

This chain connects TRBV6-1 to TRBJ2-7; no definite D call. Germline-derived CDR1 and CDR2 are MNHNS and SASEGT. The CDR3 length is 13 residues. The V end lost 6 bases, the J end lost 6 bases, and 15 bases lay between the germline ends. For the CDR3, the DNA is TGTGCCAGCAGGTATGACTGGGTTGGCGAGCAGTACTTC. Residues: CASRYDWVGEQYF.

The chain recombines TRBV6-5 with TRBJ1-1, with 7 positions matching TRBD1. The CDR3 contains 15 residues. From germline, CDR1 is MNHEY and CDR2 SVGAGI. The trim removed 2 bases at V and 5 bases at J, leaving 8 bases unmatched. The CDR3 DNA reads TGTGCCAGCAGTTACGCCAGGGGGGTAGGGACTGAAGCTTTCTTT. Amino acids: CASSYARGVGTEAFF.

CDR3 nucleotide sequence: TGTGCCAGCTCTAGGGGGGACGCCGAGCAGTACTTC. It translates to CASSRGDAEQYF. The chain links TRBV18 to TRBJ2-7; the D call may be TRBD1 or TRBD2 (6 bases each). This CDR3 is built from 12 residues. From germline, CDR1 is KGHSH and CDR2 LQKENI. Between the trimmed V and J ends, which lost 6 bases and 6 bases, there was a span of 12 bases. The entire variable domain, with the rest obtained from reference TRBV18 and TRBJ2-7, is as follows: NAGVMQNPRHLVRRRGQEARLRCSPMKGHSHVYWYRQLPEEGLKFMVYLQKENIIDESGMPKERFSAEFPKEGPSILRIQQVVRGDSAAYFCASSRGDAEQYFGPGTRLTVT.

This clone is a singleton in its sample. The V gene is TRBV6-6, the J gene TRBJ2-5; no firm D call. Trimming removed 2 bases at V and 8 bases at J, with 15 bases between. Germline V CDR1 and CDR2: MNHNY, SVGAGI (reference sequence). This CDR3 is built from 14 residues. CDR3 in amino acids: CASSYPRAIQTQYF. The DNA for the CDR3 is TGTGCCAGCAGTTACCCCCGGGCCATCCAAACCCAGTACTTC.

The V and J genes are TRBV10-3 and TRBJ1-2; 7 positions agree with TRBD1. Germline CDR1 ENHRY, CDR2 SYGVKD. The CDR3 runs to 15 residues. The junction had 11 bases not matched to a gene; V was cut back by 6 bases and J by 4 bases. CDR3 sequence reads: CAISDPWTGPYGYTF. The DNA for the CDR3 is TGTGCCATCAGCGATCCCTGGACAGGACCCTATGGCTACACCTTC.

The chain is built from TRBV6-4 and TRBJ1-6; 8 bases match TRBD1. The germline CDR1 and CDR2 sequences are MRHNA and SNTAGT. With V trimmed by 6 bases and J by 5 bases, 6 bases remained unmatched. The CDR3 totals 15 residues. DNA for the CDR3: TGTGCCAGCAGACTACAGGGGGGCGATAATTCACCCCTCCACTTT. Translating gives CASRLQGGDNSPLHF.

The DNA for the CDR3 is TGTGCCAGCAGGTACTACCGAGGACTAGCGAACTCCTACAATGAGCAGTTCTTC. It is translated as CASRYYRGLANSYNEQFF. V is TRBV7-9 and J is TRBJ2-1; 9 bases match TRBD2. V gave up 6 bases and J gave up 0 bases; unmatched junction bases: 12. Germline CDR1 SEHNR, CDR2 FQNEAQ (reference sequence). This CDR3 has 18 amino acids.

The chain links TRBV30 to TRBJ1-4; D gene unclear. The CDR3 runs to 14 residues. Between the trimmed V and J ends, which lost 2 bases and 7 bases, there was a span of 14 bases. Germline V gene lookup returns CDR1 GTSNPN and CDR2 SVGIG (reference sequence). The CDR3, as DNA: TGTGCCTGGAGTCGTGGGGAAAGAGGTGAAAAACTGTTTTTT. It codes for CAWSRGERGEKLFF.

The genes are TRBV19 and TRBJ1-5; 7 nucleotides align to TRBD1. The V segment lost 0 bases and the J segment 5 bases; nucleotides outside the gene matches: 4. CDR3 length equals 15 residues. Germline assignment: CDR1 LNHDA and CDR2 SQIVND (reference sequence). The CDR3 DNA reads TGTGCCAGTAGTATAGACGACAGGGCCTATCAGCCCCAGCATTTT. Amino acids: CASSIDDRAYQPQHF.

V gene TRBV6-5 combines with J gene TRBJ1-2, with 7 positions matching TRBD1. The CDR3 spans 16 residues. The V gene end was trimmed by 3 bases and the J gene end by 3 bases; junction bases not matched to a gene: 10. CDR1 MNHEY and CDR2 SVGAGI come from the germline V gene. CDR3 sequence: CASSYRDRLSYYGYTF. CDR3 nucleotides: TGTGCCAGCAGTTATCGGGACAGACTTTCCTACTATGGCTACACCTTC.

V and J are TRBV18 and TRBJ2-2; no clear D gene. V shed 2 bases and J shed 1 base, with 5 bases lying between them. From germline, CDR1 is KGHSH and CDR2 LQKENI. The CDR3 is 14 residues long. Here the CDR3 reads CASSPGENTGELFF. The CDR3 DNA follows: TGTGCCAGCTCACCAGGAGAGAACACCGGGGAGCTGTTTTTT.

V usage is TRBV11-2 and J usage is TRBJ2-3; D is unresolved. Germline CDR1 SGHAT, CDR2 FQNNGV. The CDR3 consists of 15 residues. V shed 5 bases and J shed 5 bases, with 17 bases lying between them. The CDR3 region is CASSRILAAVDTQYF. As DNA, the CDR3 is TGTGCCAGCAGCCGCATACTGGCCGCCGTAGATACGCAGTATTTT. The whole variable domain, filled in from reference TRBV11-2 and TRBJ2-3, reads EAGVAQSPRYKIIEKRQSVAFWCNPISGHATLYWYQQILGQGPKLLIQFQNNGVVDDSQLPKDRFSAERLKGVDSTLKIQPAKLEDSAVYLCASSRILAAVDTQYFGPGTRLTVL.

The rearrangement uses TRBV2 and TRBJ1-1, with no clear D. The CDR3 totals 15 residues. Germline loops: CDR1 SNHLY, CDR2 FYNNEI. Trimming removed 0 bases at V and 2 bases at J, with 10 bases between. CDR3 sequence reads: CASSEARSTNTEAFF. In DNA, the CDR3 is TGTGCCAGCAGTGAAGCGCGCAGTACCAACACTGAAGCTTTCTTT.

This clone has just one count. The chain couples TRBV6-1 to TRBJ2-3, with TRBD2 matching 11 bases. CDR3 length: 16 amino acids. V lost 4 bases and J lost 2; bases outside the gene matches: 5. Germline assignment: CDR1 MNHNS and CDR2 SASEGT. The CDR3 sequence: CASSGTSGGITDTQYF. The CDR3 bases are TGTGCCAGCAGTGGTACTAGCGGGGGAATCACAGATACGCAGTATTTT.